A single T cell receptor (beta chain) is shown here with its context. Its target antigen remains unknown. No much larger clone is present one base from it, and per-base qualities are unavailable. To be eligible, patients had to be adults with ileal or ileocolonic Crohn's disease and an indication for ileocolonic resection. Whole ileal mucosal biopsies were kept frozen at -80 degrees C prior to DNA extraction. A TRizol-based method was used to extract genomic DNA from the frozen whole biopsies, and the DNA was quantified with a NanoDrop 2000 spectrophotometer. The source of the sample is a study of T cell repertoires in ileal Crohn's disease (dated 2019 in TCRdb). The study in broad terms: The median duration of disease was approximately 8.3 years, and at the time of surgery roughly 36% of patients were active smokers. Every patient underwent surgery because of a complication, which was stricturing disease in 61% and penetrating disease in around 39%. Roughly half of the patients were given postoperative therapy, with around eleven receiving thiopurines and around 20 receiving anti-TNF agents. The TCR repertoire was analysed in about 50 patients with Crohn's disease drawn from a prospective multicentre cohort. The study was conducted in parallel with a multicentre cohort built to find predictors of early endoscopic recurrence after ileocolonic resection. A Rutgeerts score higher than i0 was the definition used for endoscopic postoperative recurrence. The study sequenced about 180 mucosal samples from around 57 patients, taken at several locations on the surgical specimen and at postoperative endoscopy.

For commercial TCRB immunosequencing, around 500 nanograms of biopsy DNA were submitted for each sample. Adaptive Biotechnology amplified CDR3 regions from genomic DNA with a two-step multiplex PCR that controlled for amplification bias. Primers for every V and J gene segment were used in the first PCR, and barcodes and Illumina adapters were added in the second PCR. CDR3 libraries were sequenced on an Illumina instrument. The paper's data handling went like this. The analysis drew on both the pipelines supplied by the vendor and custom analysis of the raw data in R/Bioconductor running R version 3.3.0. Clonality, ranging from 0 to 1, was calculated as the inverse of the normalised Shannon entropy of all productive clones. High-frequency clones were defined as the share of the repertoire occupied by the top 100 clones, with only clones passing a 95% confidence test being retained. Overlap between samples was measured with the Morisita-Horn index, while repertoire diversity was measured with the Simpson index. Not all clones reach the TCRdb copy of this immuneACCESS table, which keeps in-frame sequences only. Checked studies attribute under half of the gap to unresolved V genes and leave the rest unexplained. V, J and clone size reflect that table, while D and trimming were determined from the DNA. The sample includes approximately 2,600 clones, with about four fifths observed a single time. The ten largest clones take up more than 15% of the sample.

Findings and caveats that apply to the study as a whole: A significantly higher proportion of clonal expansions was observed in active smokers at surgery than in non-smokers (about 25% vs 18%, p=0.02). More high-frequency clones were carried by sorted CD8 T cells than by CD4 T cells, suggesting that mucosal expansions were mainly CD8. Only a subgroup of patients, of unstated size, had their mucosal CD4 and CD8 T cells sorted and sequenced. Endoscopic recurrence was linked to a higher percentage of high-frequency clones at surgery, and recurrence occurred in every patient whose clonality exceeded 26.8% (18/57).

The germline V gene (reference sequence) specifies SEHNR as CDR1 and FQNEAQ as CDR2. V ends up 5 bases short and J 4 bases short, with an unmatched junction base count of 7. Measured from the cysteine to the phenylalanine, the CDR3 is 16 residues long. Only CDR3 DNA is held: 48 bases, read in frame from base 1. Sample: ileal tissue. Rearrangement joined TRBV7-9 to TRBJ1-5, and 11 junction bases match TRBD1. The source of this sequence is an adult with Crohn's disease. The CDR3 corresponds to CASSTGTGGWNQPQHF. The sequenced DNA is TGTGCCAGCAGCACCGGGACAGGGGGATGGAATCAGCCCCAGCATTTT.